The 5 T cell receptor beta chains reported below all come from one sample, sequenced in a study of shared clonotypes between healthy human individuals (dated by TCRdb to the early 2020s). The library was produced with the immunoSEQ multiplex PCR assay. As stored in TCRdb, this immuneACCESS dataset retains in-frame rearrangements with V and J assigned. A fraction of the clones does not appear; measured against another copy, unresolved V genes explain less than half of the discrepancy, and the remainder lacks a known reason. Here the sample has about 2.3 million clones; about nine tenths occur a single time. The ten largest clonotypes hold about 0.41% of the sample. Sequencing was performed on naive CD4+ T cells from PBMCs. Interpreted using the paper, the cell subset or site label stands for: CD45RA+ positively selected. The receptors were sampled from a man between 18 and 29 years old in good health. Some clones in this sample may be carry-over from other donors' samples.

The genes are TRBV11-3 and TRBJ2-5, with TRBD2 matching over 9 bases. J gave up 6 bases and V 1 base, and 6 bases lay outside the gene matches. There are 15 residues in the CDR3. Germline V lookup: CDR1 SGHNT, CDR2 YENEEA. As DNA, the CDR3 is TGTGCCAGCAGCTTAGGGGGGACTAGCTTGCAGACCCAGTACTTC. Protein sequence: CASSLGGTSLQTQYF. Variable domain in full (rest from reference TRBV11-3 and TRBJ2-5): EAGVVQSPRYKIIEKKQPVAFWCNPISGHNTLYWYLQNLGQGPELLIRYENEEAVDDSQLPKDRFSAERLKGVDSTLKIQPAELGDSAVYLCASSLGGTSLQTQYFGPGTRLLVL.

CDR3 protein: CASSEAYLRAATNYGYTF. The CDR3 DNA sequence: TGTGCCAGCAGTGAAGCTTATTTACGGGCCGCCACTAACTATGGCTACACCTTC. The chain couples TRBV6-1 to TRBJ1-2; D is unclear. Germline assignment: CDR1 MNHNS and CDR2 SASEGT. The CDR3 sequence is 18 residues long. V was trimmed by 0 bases and J by 0 bases, leaving 17 bases between them.

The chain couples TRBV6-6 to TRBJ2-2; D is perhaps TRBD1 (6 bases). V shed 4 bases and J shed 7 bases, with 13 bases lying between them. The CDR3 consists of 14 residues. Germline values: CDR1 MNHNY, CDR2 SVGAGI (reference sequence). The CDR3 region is CASSFPGVGGELFF. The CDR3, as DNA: TGTGCCAGCAGTTTCCCAGGGGTGGGCGGGGAGCTGTTTTTT.

The CDR3 region is CASSIDPQGRRNTIYF. CDR3 DNA sequence: TGTGCCAGTAGTATAGATCCGCAGGGCCGCCGGAACACCATATATTTT. This chain uses TRBV19 with TRBJ1-3; perhaps TRBD1 as D (5 bases). V gave up 0 bases and J gave up 7 bases, with 16 bases separating them. Germline V CDR1 and CDR2: LNHDA, SQIVND (reference sequence). This CDR3 is built from 16 residues.

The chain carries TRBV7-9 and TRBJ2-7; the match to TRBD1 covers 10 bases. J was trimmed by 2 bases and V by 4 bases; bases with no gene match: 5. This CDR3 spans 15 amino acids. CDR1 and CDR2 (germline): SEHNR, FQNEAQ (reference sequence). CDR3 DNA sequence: TGTGCCAGCAGCTCGCAGGGACAGGGGCCCTACGAGCAGTACTTC. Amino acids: CASSSQGQGPYEQYF.